The 27 T cell receptor beta chains below were found in one sample sequenced in a study of cytomegalovirus exposure and HLA in healthy donors. PCR was performed using 60 Vbeta and 13 Jbeta primers. Here immunoSEQ multiplex PCR was the method, and the copy in TCRdb shows in-frame clones only, minus some. The sample contains about 120,000 clones, 77% of which appear only once. The material sequenced was PBMCs. The receptors were sampled from a human donor in good health.

The gene calls are TRBV6-5 and TRBJ2-7; D unclear. CDR3 length: 13 amino acids. Trimming took off 5 bases at V and 0 bases at J, with 8 bases between the two ends. Germline loops: CDR1 MNHEY, CDR2 SVGAGI. The CDR3 sequence is CASSADFSYEQYF. CDR3 in DNA: TGTGCCAGCAGTGCGGATTTCTCCTACGAGCAGTACTTC.

The CDR3 coding sequence is TGTGCCAGCAGCTTAGTGGGGCAGGGGGCGAACACCGGGGAGCTGTTTTTT. It yields the protein CASSLVGQGANTGELFF. The gene calls are TRBV11-2 and TRBJ2-2; TRBD1 agrees at 7 bases. The CDR3 covers 17 residues. Germline CDR1 reads SGHAT; CDR2 reads FQNNGV. The trim removed 1 base at V and 0 bases at J, leaving 5 bases unmatched. Based on the CDR3 plus reference TRBV11-2 and TRBJ2-2, the full variable domain is EAGVAQSPRYKIIEKRQSVAFWCNPISGHATLYWYQQILGQGPKLLIQFQNNGVVDDSQLPKDRFSAERLKGVDSTLKIQPAKLEDSAVYLCASSLVGQGANTGELFFGEGSRLTVL.

The CDR3 region has the DNA TGCGCCAGCAGCCCTGGGACAGGGGTAGGTGTCTACACCTTC. It yields the protein CASSPGTGVGVYTF. This chain links TRBV5-1 with TRBJ1-2; the match to TRBD1 covers 10 bases. The CDR3 is 14 residues long. With V trimmed by 4 bases and J by 10 bases, 10 bases remained unmatched. The germline CDR1 and CDR2 sequences are SGHRS and YFSETQ.

The chain uses TRBV30 and TRBJ1-6; the match to TRBD1 covers 8 bases. The germline gives CDR1 GTSNPN, CDR2 SVGIG (reference sequence). V was pared by 1 base and J by 5 bases, with 13 bases of the junction left unmatched. The CDR3 covers 18 residues. CDR3 residues: CAWSADFLRTGNNSPLHF. In nucleotides, the CDR3 is TGTGCCTGGAGTGCCGACTTCCTCCGGACAGGGAATAATTCACCCCTCCACTTT.

The rearrangement uses TRBV6-5 and TRBJ2-3; 7 bases map to TRBD2. The CDR3 is 14 amino acids. The V and J ends lost 4 bases and 2 bases, in that order; junction bases with no gene match: 3. Germline V gene data show CDR1 as MNHEY and CDR2 as SVGAGI. Written as DNA, the CDR3 is TGTGCCAGCAGTTCACTAGCGTACACAGATACGCAGTATTTT. Amino acid sequence: CASSSLAYTDTQYF.

V gene TRBV5-1 combines with J gene TRBJ2-7; TRBD1 matches 8 bases. The CDR3 sequence is 15 residues long. With V trimmed by 4 bases and J by 0 bases, 6 bases remained unmatched. CDR1 and CDR2 (germline): SGHRS, YFSETQ. CDR3 bases: TGCGCCAGCAGCCCAGGGGGCGCAGTCTCCTACGAGCAGTACTTC. Translated, it gives CASSPGGAVSYEQYF.

The genes are TRBV7-6 and TRBJ1-4; possible D gene TRBD1, 5 bases. CDR1 and CDR2 from the germline V gene are SGHVS and FNYEAQ. This CDR3 contains 15 residues. With 5 bases removed from V and 6 bases from J, the gap between germline ends came to 16 bases. CDR3 in amino acids: CASSPVGGSDEKLFF. For the CDR3, the DNA is TGTGCCAGCAGCCCGGTGGGGGGGTCGGATGAAAAACTGTTTTTT.

As for this clone: Different DNA sequences within this sample yield the same CDR3. The V call is TRBV2, the J call TRBJ1-1; D possibly corresponds to TRBD1 (5 bases). The germline V gene has CDR1 SNHLY and CDR2 FYNNEI. Trimming took off 5 bases at V and 0 bases at J, with 10 bases between the two ends. CDR3 length equals 14 residues. The CDR3 loop reads CASSRDRLNTEAFF. The CDR3 coding sequence is TGTGCCAGCAGTCGCGACAGACTGAACACTGAAGCTTTCTTT.

This sequence joins TRBV18 and TRBJ1-3; 7 nucleotides match TRBD1. J was trimmed by 3 bases and V by 3 bases; bases with no gene match: 5. Germline V CDR1 and CDR2: KGHSH, LQKENI. The CDR3 runs 15 residues. Here the CDR3 reads CASSPRTGGGNTIYF. The CDR3 coding sequence is TGTGCCAGCTCACCGAGGACAGGAGGTGGAAACACCATATATTTT. The whole variable domain, filled in from reference TRBV18 and TRBJ1-3, reads NAGVMQNPRHLVRRRGQEARLRCSPMKGHSHVYWYRQLPEEGLKFMVYLQKENIIDESGMPKERFSAEFPKEGPSILRIQQVVRGDSAAYFCASSPRTGGGNTIYFGEGSWLTVV.

The chain recombines TRBV2 with TRBJ2-3; 10 bases match TRBD1. The CDR3 runs 15 residues. Germline V CDR1 and CDR2: SNHLY, FYNNEI. V lost 3 bases and J lost 0; bases outside the gene matches: 0. CDR3 region: CASSEDRGSTDTQYF. The CDR3, as DNA: TGTGCCAGCAGTGAGGACAGGGGGAGCACAGATACGCAGTATTTT.

The J gene is TRBJ2-7, the V gene TRBV29-1, with a weak D call TRBD1 (6 bases). Germline V lookup: CDR1 SQVTM, CDR2 ANQGSEA. The CDR3 has 14 residues. Trimming removed 7 bases from V and 2 bases from J, with 18 bases in between. The CDR3 sequence is CSAASGHRAYEQYF. The CDR3 nucleotides are TGCAGCGCTGCCTCGGGACACAGAGCCTACGAGCAGTACTTC.

V gene TRBV2 combines with J gene TRBJ1-5; D unclear. Germline V gene sequence: CDR1 SNHLY, CDR2 FYNNEI. The CDR3 sequence is 15 residues long. Between the trimmed V and J ends, which lost 7 bases and 2 bases, there was a span of 15 bases. CDR3 sequence: CASTRGSGGNQPQHF. The CDR3 DNA follows: TGTGCCAGCACCCGAGGTTCCGGGGGCAATCAGCCCCAGCATTTT.

This chain connects TRBV5-6 to TRBJ2-1, with D possibly matching TRBD1 (5 bases). This CDR3 has 15 residues. Germline V gives CDR1 SGHDT, CDR2 YYEEEE. V dropped 1 base and J dropped 2 bases, with 10 bases sitting between them. CDR3 nucleotide sequence: TGTGCCAGCAGCTTGCTTGACAGTCCCTACAATGAGCAGTTCTTC. Its protein is CASSLLDSPYNEQFF.

Points on this clone: Additional DNA sequences in this sample encode the identical CDR3. This rearrangement joins TRBV9 to TRBJ1-3, with D possibly matching TRBD1 (6 bases). Trimming pared 4 bases from V and 0 bases from J, leaving 17 bases between. The CDR3 totals 17 residues. The V gene's germline CDR1 is SGDLS and CDR2 YYNGEE. CDR3 residues: CASSPARGLISGNTIYF. The CDR3, as DNA: TGTGCCAGCAGCCCAGCCAGGGGATTAATCTCTGGAAACACCATATATTTT.

The chain couples TRBV25-1 to TRBJ2-1; TRBD1 agrees at 9 bases. This CDR3 comprises 17 residues. Per germline, CDR1 MGHDK and CDR2 SYGVNS. The V gene end was trimmed by 3 bases and the J gene end by 7 bases; junction bases not matched to a gene: 13. DNA for the CDR3: TGTGCCAGCAGTGATCCTTCTGGGACAGGGAAAACAAATGAGCAGTTCTTC. It yields the protein CASSDPSGTGKTNEQFF.

The chain couples TRBV11-3 to TRBJ2-1, with 12 bases matching TRBD2. Germline CDR1 SGHNT, CDR2 YENEEA. The CDR3 is 15 residues long. Trimming removed 6 bases from V and 8 bases from J; junction bases left unmatched: 8. CDR3 DNA sequence: TGTGCCAGCAGTCCCCGGACTAGCGGGACCCATGAGCAGTTCTTC. It yields the protein CASSPRTSGTHEQFF.

This clone has only a few counts. The genes are TRBV9 and TRBJ2-5; the match to TRBD2 covers 9 bases. CDR1 is SGDLS, CDR2 YYNGEE, per germline. The V gene end was trimmed by 2 bases and the J gene end by 5 bases; junction bases not matched to a gene: 4. This CDR3 region has 14 residues. The CDR3, as DNA: TGTGCCAGCAGCGTCAGCGGGGGGCGGGAGACCCAGTACTTC. Its translation: CASSVSGGRETQYF.

This clone has just a few counts. This CDR3 reads CASSEMSPFQGNSPLHF. CDR3 in DNA: TGTGCCAGCAGTGAAATGAGCCCTTTTCAGGGGAATTCACCCCTCCACTTT. This chain uses TRBV2 with TRBJ1-6; TRBD1 might be the D (6 bases). Germline V gene sequence: CDR1 SNHLY, CDR2 FYNNEI. Between the trimmed V and J ends, which lost 2 bases and 7 bases, there was a span of 18 bases. This CDR3 is 17 amino acids long.

The chain has TRBV11-3 and TRBJ2-1, with a weak D call TRBD2 (6 bases). V was clipped by 3 bases and J by 7 bases, with 10 bases between them. CDR3 length: 13 amino acids. CDR1 is SGHNT and CDR2 is YENEEA in the germline V gene. CDR3 amino acids: CASSLEGGNEQFF. The DNA for the CDR3 is TGTGCCAGCAGCTTGGAGGGAGGTAATGAGCAGTTCTTC.

The chain carries TRBV27 and TRBJ2-5, with D unresolved. The CDR3 has 13 residues. Trimming left V 3 bases short and J 7 bases short, with 12 bases between. The germline gives CDR1 MNHEY, CDR2 SMNVEV (reference sequence). CDR3 protein: CASSFDAVGTQYF. In nucleotides, the CDR3 is TGTGCCAGCAGTTTTGACGCGGTCGGGACCCAGTACTTC.

The chain carries TRBV6-6 and TRBJ1-2; possibly TRBD1 for D (6 bases). The germline gives CDR1 MNHNY, CDR2 SVGAGI (reference sequence). The CDR3 loop spans 14 amino acids. The V gene lost 6 bases and the J gene lost 5 bases, with 16 bases spanning the gap. The CDR3 loop is CASRFGEGVYGYTF. The CDR3, as DNA: TGTGCCAGCAGATTCGGGGAGGGGGTGTATGGCTACACCTTC.

As regards this clone: This same CDR3 is encoded by further DNA sequences in the sample. The V call is TRBV18, the J call TRBJ1-6; tentatively, D is TRBD1 (6 bases). V gave up 3 bases and J gave up 8 bases, with 11 bases separating them. Germline CDR1 KGHSH, CDR2 LQKENI. This CDR3 has 14 amino acids. In nucleotides, the CDR3 is TGTGCCAGCTCACCGGGGCAGGGGTATTCACCCCTCCACTTT. Its translation is CASSPGQGYSPLHF.

The gene calls are TRBV7-6 and TRBJ2-5; tentative D call: TRBD1 (6 bases). V lost 2 bases, J lost 2 bases, and 18 bases lay in between. This CDR3 has 17 residues. Germline V gene lookup returns CDR1 SGHVS and CDR2 FNYEAQ. The CDR3 spells CASSLPTDRPDQETQYF. In nucleotides, the CDR3 is TGTGCCAGCAGCTTACCTACGGACAGACCAGATCAAGAGACCCAGTACTTC.

The chain uses TRBV2 and TRBJ1-3; 7 positions agree with TRBD1. CDR1 is SNHLY, CDR2 FYNNEI, per germline. Unmatched junction bases numbered 4, after V lost 2 bases and J lost 0 bases. There are 16 residues in the CDR3. This chain's CDR3 is CASSELDRLSGNTIYF. The CDR3 nucleotides are TGTGCCAGCAGTGAACTGGACAGGCTCTCTGGAAACACCATATATTTT.

The V call is TRBV5-1, the J call TRBJ1-4, with TRBD1 matching over 11 bases. V lost 6 bases, J lost 1 base, and 11 bases stayed unmatched. The CDR3 is 18 amino acids. Germline V gene sequence: CDR1 SGHRS, CDR2 YFSETQ. DNA of the CDR3: TGCGCCAGCAATCGAGGGGACAGGGGGTTGGAAACTAATGAAAAACTGTTTTTT. Its protein is CASNRGDRGLETNEKLFF. Drawing the rest from reference TRBV5-1 and TRBJ1-4, the complete variable domain is KAGVTQTPRYLIKTRGQQVTLSCSPISGHRSVSWYQQTPGQGLQFLFEYFSETQRNKGNFPGRFSGRQFSNSRSEMNVSTLELGDSALYLCASNRGDRGLETNEKLFFGSGTQLSVL.

The chain couples TRBV15 to TRBJ1-6, with D perhaps TRBD1 (6 bases). V lost 0 bases, J lost 7 bases, and 13 bases lay in between. This CDR3 comprises 16 residues. Germline assignment: CDR1 LNHNV and CDR2 YYDKDF (reference sequence). The CDR3 nucleotides are TGTGCCACCAGCAGAGATGATACAGGGCGAAATTCACCCCTCCACTTT. Translating gives CATSRDDTGRNSPLHF. The complete variable domain, with remaining parts taken from reference TRBV15 and TRBJ1-6, reads DAMVIQNPRYQVTQFGKPVTLSCSQTLNHNVMYWYQQKSSQAPKLLFHYYDKDFNNEADTPDNFQSRRPNTSFCFLDIRSPGLGDTAMYLCATSRDDTGRNSPLHFGNGTRLTVT.

The gene calls are TRBV11-2 and TRBJ2-1; D remains unclear. This CDR3 is built from 14 residues. Looked up from germline, CDR1 is SGHAT and CDR2 is FQNNGV. V was pared by 1 base and J by 9 bases, with 13 bases between. Here the CDR3 reads CASSLGFLWPEQFF. The CDR3, as DNA: TGTGCCAGCAGCTTAGGGTTTCTCTGGCCTGAGCAGTTCTTC.